A selection of T cell receptor beta chains follows, all from one sample in a study of CD8 T cells in Susac syndrome. TCRdb re-called the immunoSEQ multiplex PCR reads with MiXCR, one entry per CDR3 protein. The sample records over 130,000 distinct CDR3 sequences, over 90% being singletons. The specimen was CD4+ T cells from PBMCs. These receptors were obtained from a human donor with Susac syndrome. Each CDR3 is given with its conserved first and last residue.

j_gene,v_gene,CDR3aa
TRBJ2-5,TRBV4-2,CASSQDAGTQETQYF
TRBJ2-7,TRBV6-1,CASSELDRDEQYF
TRBJ1-2,TRBV6-5,CASSMTGNYGYTF
TRBJ2-5,TRBV12-5,CASGPGTAPGTQYF
TRBJ2-3,TRBV29-1,CSWEGGNVADTQYF
TRBJ1-3,TRBV3-1,CASSQRDGTGSGNTIYF
TRBJ2-3,TRBV7-6,CASSPDRGLGDTQYF
TRBJ2-3,TRBV20-1,CSARSLSSGKTSTDTQYF
TRBJ1-6,TRBV7-9,CASSYLDRVRSPLHF
TRBJ2-5,TRBV30,CAWRSWGQQETQYF
TRBJ1-1,TRBV20-1,CSATPRRGAQAFF
TRBJ2-3,TRBV25-1,CASSIDRLAGFRDTQYF
TRBJ1-1,TRBV12-3/TRBV12-4,CASRPPGNSAEAFF
TRBJ2-5,TRBV9,CASSVGQPGETQYF
TRBJ1-2,TRBV20-1,CSAVLGRAGGYTF
TRBJ2-3,TRBV9,CASSVEGRSGVRNTQYF
TRBJ1-2,TRBV29-1,CSVLYYGYTF
TRBJ2-7,TRBV18,CASSPRDTYEQYF
TRBJ1-2,TRBV3-1,CASSQTGQGGGYTF
TRBJ2-4,TRBV20-1,CSASAGNLAKNIQYF
TRBJ2-3,TRBV2,CASRRTVADTQYF
TRBJ1-1,TRBV25-1,CASSEWRKNTEAFF
TRBJ1-6,TRBV5-1,CASSLDRVRSPLHF
TRBJ2-7,TRBV6-5,CASRQGGPPYEQYF
TRBJ2-3,TRBV11-3,CASSLTGGTTDTQYF
TRBJ2-3,TRBV7-8,CASSLGPSGTEYF
TRBJ1-1,TRBV2,CASRDRIYTEAFF
TRBJ1-2,TRBV3-1,CASSQESKGPHGYTF
TRBJ2-7,TRBV20-1,CSARGMGLANSYEQYF